The 16 T cell receptor beta chains reported below all come from one sample, sequenced in a study of cytotoxic CD8 clonotypes in ibrutinib-treated CLL. Assay: immunoSEQ multiplex PCR; the TCRdb copy retains only in-frame clones and omits some. The table records some 92,000 clones, more than 70% of them present only once. Sequencing used PBMCs, obtained after 24 months of ibrutinib treatment. These receptors all stem from a human donor with chronic lymphocytic leukemia.

V gene TRBV6-1 combines with J gene TRBJ2-3, with D tentatively TRBD1 (5 bases). CDR1 is MNHNS, CDR2 SASEGT, per germline. Trimming took off 1 base at V and 6 bases at J, with 14 bases between the two ends. The CDR3 loop spans 15 amino acids. The CDR3 is CASSEVYRPPDTQYF. In nucleotides, the CDR3 is TGTGCCAGCAGTGAAGTGTACAGGCCTCCGGATACGCAGTATTTT.

Points on this clone: The same CDR3 arises from other DNA sequences in this sample as well. The chain links TRBV7-6 to TRBJ2-6; no reliable D call. The germline V gene encodes CDR1 SGHVS and CDR2 FNYEAQ. This CDR3 is built from 16 residues. V was cut by 5 bases and J by 2 bases, with 13 bases left in between. As DNA, the CDR3 is TGTGCCAGCAGCCCCCGTGGTGGGGCTGGGGCCAACGTCCTGACTTTC. Protein sequence: CASSPRGGAGANVLTF. Using reference TRBV7-6 and TRBJ2-6 for the parts outside the CDR3, the full variable domain is GAGVSQSPRYKVTKRGQDVALRCDPISGHVSLYWYRQALGQGPEFLTYFNYEAQQDKSGLPNDRFSAERPEGSISTLTIQRTEQRDSAMYRCASSPRGGAGANVLTFGAGSRLTVL.

The gene calls are TRBV11-3 and TRBJ1-2; 7 bases match TRBD1. Germline loops: CDR1 SGHNT, CDR2 YENEEA. With V trimmed by 6 bases and J by 7 bases, 11 bases remained unmatched. CDR3 length: 14 amino acids. The CDR3 nucleotides read TGTGCCAGCAGGTCGACAGGGACAGCGGGTGGCTACACCTTC. Its protein product is CASRSTGTAGGYTF.

There are a few counts of this clone. The chain has TRBV5-1 and TRBJ1-6; 8 positions agree with TRBD1. The CDR3 runs to 12 residues. V lost 4 bases and J lost 13; bases outside the gene matches: 4. Germline-derived CDR1 and CDR2 are SGHRS and YFSETQ. The CDR3 loop reads CASSPGQGPLHF. Here the CDR3 DNA reads TGCGCCAGCAGCCCTGGACAGGGTCCCCTCCACTTT.

V gene TRBV19 combines with J gene TRBJ2-7; D possibly uses TRBD1 or TRBD2 (7 bases each). CDR3 length equals 15 residues. Germline values: CDR1 LNHDA, CDR2 SQIVND (reference sequence). V gave up 1 base and J gave up 5 bases, with 15 bases separating them. The CDR3 DNA sequence: TGTGCCAGTAGTATAGGGCAGGGGGGGATCCACGAGCAGTACTTC. Translation: CASSIGQGGIHEQYF.

This clone is a singleton in its sample. The chain joins TRBV7-6 to TRBJ2-2; tentatively, D is TRBD1 or TRBD2 (6 bases each). V was cut by 6 bases and J by 5 bases, with 22 bases left in between. Germline V gene sequence: CDR1 SGHVS, CDR2 FNYEAQ. The CDR3 is 17 amino acids. Here the CDR3 DNA reads TGTGCCAGCAGTACGCGGGCGACCCGAGGGGGGACCGGGGAGCTGTTTTTT. It encodes CASSTRATRGGTGELFF.

The chain carries TRBV7-2 and TRBJ1-4; D might be TRBD1 (5 bases). The CDR3 is made up of 15 amino acids. Germline lookup yields CDR1 SGHTA and CDR2 FQGNSA. Between the trimmed V and J ends, which lost 5 bases and 4 bases, there was a span of 14 bases. For the CDR3, the DNA is TGTGCCAGCAGCCCAAACACAGGCCTTAATGAAAAACTGTTTTTT. Protein product: CASSPNTGLNEKLFF.

This clone was seen just once. The chain joins TRBV28 to TRBJ2-1; 15 bases are a match to TRBD2. Germline lookup yields CDR1 MDHEN and CDR2 SYDVKM. CDR3 length equals 18 residues. V lost 7 bases to trimming and J lost 3 bases; unmatched junction nucleotides: 10. DNA for the CDR3: TGTGCCAGCAAGACCCGGACTAGCGGGAGGGCCATCTACAATGAGCAGTTCTTC. Translated, it gives CASKTRTSGRAIYNEQFF.

The gene calls are TRBV6-6 and TRBJ1-5, with 7 bases that match TRBD1. The CDR3 is 15 residues long. The V gene's germline CDR1 is MNHNY and CDR2 SVGAGI (reference sequence). J gave up 2 bases and V 7 bases, and 8 bases lay outside the gene matches. The CDR3 DNA sequence: TGTGCCAGCAAAGACAGGGCGATGGGCAATCAGCCCCAGCATTTT. Translated: CASKDRAMGNQPQHF.

Written as DNA, the CDR3 is TGTGCCAGCAGGACAGACGGACCGAACACTGAAGCTTTCTTT. The encoded protein is CASRTDGPNTEAFF. The chain uses TRBV27 and TRBJ1-1, with D possibly being TRBD1 (5 bases). The V and J ends lost 6 bases and 1 base respectively, with 12 bases between them. This CDR3 is 14 amino acids long. Per germline, CDR1 MNHEY and CDR2 SMNVEV (reference sequence).

The rearrangement uses TRBV7-2 and TRBJ1-3, with D tentatively TRBD1 (5 bases). The CDR3 length is 17 residues. Germline loops: CDR1 SGHTA, CDR2 FQGNSA. V was cut by 2 bases and J by 0 bases, with 14 bases left in between. The CDR3 sequence: CASSLSPSGFSGNTIYF. The CDR3 DNA is TGTGCCAGCAGCTTAAGCCCCTCAGGGTTCTCTGGAAACACCATATATTTT.

The genes are TRBV11-2 and TRBJ2-1; either TRBD1 or TRBD2 may supply D (6 bases each). V lost 1 base, J lost 3 bases, and 13 bases lay in between. The germline V gene has CDR1 SGHAT and CDR2 FQNNGV. This CDR3 comprises 16 residues. The CDR3 loop is CASSLAGGQYYNEQFF. The CDR3 nucleotides are TGTGCCAGCAGCTTAGCTGGGGGGCAGTACTACAATGAGCAGTTCTTC.

This chain connects TRBV5-1 to TRBJ1-5; weak D call: TRBD1 (5 bases). The CDR3 loop spans 16 amino acids. CDR1 is SGHRS and CDR2 is YFSETQ in the germline V gene. Trimming took off 0 bases at V and 5 bases at J, with 15 bases between the two ends. The CDR3 region is CASSLANGTVDQPQHF. The CDR3 bases are TGCGCCAGCAGCTTGGCCAATGGGACGGTGGATCAGCCCCAGCATTTT.

This clone was seen just once. The rearrangement uses TRBV28 and TRBJ2-5, with 11 bases fitting TRBD2. The trim removed 3 bases at V and 5 bases at J, leaving 8 bases unmatched. Per germline, CDR1 MDHEN and CDR2 SYDVKM. The CDR3 totals 16 residues. CDR3 coding DNA: TGTGCCAGCAGTTTCGGACTAGCGGGCGGTCGGGAGACCCAGTACTTC. This translates into CASSFGLAGGRETQYF.

As DNA, the CDR3 is TGCGCCAGCAGCTTGGAGCAGGGCAATGGGGAGCTGTTTTTT. It yields the protein CASSLEQGNGELFF. The J gene is TRBJ2-2, the V gene TRBV5-1; D is possibly TRBD1 (5 bases). Germline CDR1 and CDR2: SGHRS and YFSETQ. Trimming left V 0 bases short and J 8 bases short, with 11 bases between. The CDR3 runs 14 residues.

The rearrangement links TRBV7-3 to TRBJ2-7, with a weak D call TRBD1 (5 bases). This CDR3 contains 15 residues. Germline lookup yields CDR1 SGHTA and CDR2 FQGTGA. The V and J ends lost 0 bases and 3 bases respectively, with 12 bases between them. CDR3: CASSLTGGQNYEQYF. The CDR3 DNA reads as TGTGCCAGCAGCTTAACTGGCGGACAAAACTACGAGCAGTACTTC.